The source of this TCR beta chain is a study of cytomegalovirus exposure and HLA in healthy donors. Study findings and constraints: Diagnosis of cytomegalovirus status made by the classifier reportedly showed high specificity and sensitivity. Previously analyzed data showed that most TCR beta V segments were productive at a frequency of about 87% or about 30%. When a later analysis compared HLA-associated TCR beta chains with equally common others, the HLA-associated chains turned out to be more clonally expanded and to have lower generation probabilities.

CDR3 length: 13 residues. Germline CDR1 SGHDT, CDR2 YYEEEE. The V end was cut by 1 base, the J end by 6 bases, with 11 bases between. Primers for the PCR totalled 60 Vbeta and 13 Jbeta. The repertoire was sequenced with immunoSEQ multiplex PCR; TCRdb's copy has only in-frame clones and lacks some. There are some 150,000 clones in the sample; 75% to 85% occur only once, and approximately 0.76% lies in the top ten. This clone appeared a few times. Its antigen remains unidentified. Nominally healthy donors provided the samples, though records likely missed some immune exposures. The J gene is TRBJ2-7, the V gene TRBV5-6; D gene ambiguous. This TCR derives from a female donor in good health and CMV-seronegative. Sequenced: PBMCs. DNA of the CDR3: TGTGCCAGCAGCTTGAACATTTTAAGCGAGCAGTACTTC. As protein: CASSLNILSEQYF. The variable domain in full, completed from reference TRBV5-6 and TRBJ2-7, reads DAGVTQSPTHLIKTRGQQVTLRCSPKSGHDTVSWYQQALGQGPQFIFQYYEEEERQRGNFPDRFSGHQFPNYSSELNVNALLLGDSALYLCASSLNILSEQYFGPGTRLTVT.